Below, 8 T cell receptor beta chains from the same sample are listed, as sequenced in a study of cytomegalovirus exposure and HLA in healthy donors. PCR amplification relied on 60 Vbeta primers (plus 13 Jbeta primers). Sequencing used immunoSEQ multiplex PCR; TCRdb keeps in-frame clones, though not all of them. The sample holds 95,000 to 110,000 clones; around 76% are singletons and the top ten take about 2%. Sequencing used PBMCs. These receptors all stem from a man between 18 and 29 years old in good health and CMV-seronegative.

This clone was counted once. The V and J genes are TRBV9 and TRBJ2-1; TRBD2 might be the D (5 bases). V was cut by 4 bases and J by 4 bases, with 18 bases left in between. Per germline, CDR1 SGDLS and CDR2 YYNGEE. The CDR3 totals 16 residues. The DNA of the CDR3 is TGTGCCAGCAGCCCAATATCTAGCTTGGGTTACAATGAGCAGTTCTTC. It specifies CASSPISSLGYNEQFF.

This chain joins TRBV5-4 and TRBJ2-2; D is ambiguous. The ends were cut back, 0 bases at V and 3 bases at J, with 6 bases in the middle. Germline V lookup: CDR1 SGHNT, CDR2 YYREEE (reference sequence). The CDR3 runs to 14 residues. CDR3 sequence: CASSLGAYTGELFF. The CDR3 DNA sequence: TGTGCCAGCAGCTTGGGAGCTTACACCGGGGAGCTGTTTTTT.

The gene calls are TRBV7-3 and TRBJ2-7, with D perhaps matching TRBD2 (5 bases). CDR3 length equals 14 residues. Per germline, CDR1 SGHTA and CDR2 FQGTGA. Trimming left V 5 bases short and J 7 bases short, with 18 bases between. The CDR3 DNA reads as TGTGCCAGCAGCCTAGCCCGGGCTGAAGGGGAGCAGTACTTC. This codes for CASSLARAEGEQYF. The whole variable domain, remainder taken from reference TRBV7-3 and TRBJ2-7, is GAGVSQTPSNKVTEKGKYVELRCDPISGHTALYWYRQSLGQGPEFLIYFQGTGAADDSGLPNDRFFAVRPEGSVSTLKIQRTERGDSAVYLCASSLARAEGEQYFGPGTRLTVT.

The rearrangement joins TRBV6-6 to TRBJ2-6, with 7 positions matching TRBD1. This CDR3 comprises 15 residues. Germline trimming cut 7 bases from V and 4 bases from J; bases unmatched to any gene: 7. The germline V gene has CDR1 MNHNY and CDR2 SVGAGI (reference sequence). The DNA of the CDR3 is TGTGCCAGCATAAAGGGGGCGGCCGGGGCCAACGTCCTGACTTTC. It codes for CASIKGAAGANVLTF.

This clone was detected many times. This chain uses TRBV6-1 with TRBJ1-1; D gene ambiguous. Trimming shortened V by 4 bases and J by 0 bases, and 6 bases separated the two germline ends. Germline V gene data show CDR1 as MNHNS and CDR2 as SASEGT. There are 13 residues in the CDR3. The CDR3 loop reads CASSAQMNTEAFF. CDR3 in DNA: TGTGCCAGCAGTGCGCAGATGAACACTGAAGCTTTCTTT.

This clone appeared a single time. The CDR3 DNA sequence: TGTGCCAGCAGGCAGGGGGGAAGGTACGAGCAGTACTTC. It yields the protein CASRQGGRYEQYF. The chain carries TRBV28 and TRBJ2-7; D perhaps matches TRBD1 (7 bases). The V and J ends lost 6 bases and 4 bases respectively, with 13 bases between them. The germline V gene has CDR1 MDHEN and CDR2 SYDVKM. CDR3 size: 13 residues.

This clone was detected only a few times. The chain uses TRBV10-3 and TRBJ1-1; D call uncertain. CDR1 and CDR2 from the germline V gene are ENHRY and SYGVKD. CDR3 size: 13 residues. V gave up 4 bases and J gave up 0 bases, with 6 bases separating them. Written as DNA, the CDR3 is TGTGCCATCAGTGCGGGGTTGAACACTGAAGCTTTCTTT. It specifies CAISAGLNTEAFF.

This clone came up a few times. This chain uses TRBV6-1 with TRBJ1-5; TRBD1 matches 8 bases. Germline CDR1 MNHNS, CDR2 SASEGT. The CDR3 sequence is 14 residues long. The trim removed 5 bases at V and 7 bases at J, leaving 7 bases unmatched. The CDR3 coding sequence is TGTGCCAGCAGTACCACAGGGGGGAGGCAGCCCCAGCATTTT. This codes for CASSTTGGRQPQHF.